This T cell receptor (beta chain) was captured by sequencing in a study of T cells in Graves' hyperthyroidism and ophthalmopathy. Those patients with uncontrolled infection, other autoimmune disease, pregnancy or lactation were excluded. PBMCs were sourced from less than 12 ml fresh peripheral blood. This clonotype occurred a few times. The source material, RNA transcripts, was used to amplify TCR beta CDR3 regions. First-round RT-PCR targeting the TCR CDR3 was performed with the HTBI primer set. TCRdb re-called the multiplex PCR reads with MiXCR, one entry per CDR3 protein. The repertoire consists of approximately 380,000 distinct CDR3 sequences, with approximately 17% occurring once and the leading ten covering 35% to 45%. This sequence was found in a man younger than 35 with Graves' ophthalmopathy. The sequenced sample consisted of blood.

This CDR3 reads CASRPTGAYSNQPQHF. The CDR3, as DNA: TGTGCCAGTAGACCAACAGGGGCGTATAGCAATCAGCCCCAGCATTTT. The chain recombines TRBV19 with TRBJ1-5; TRBD1 aligns across 7 bases. After removal of 6 bases from V and 0 bases from J, the junction contained 8 bases not matched to a gene. Germline V gene sequence: CDR1 LNHDA, CDR2 SQIVND (reference sequence). CDR3 length: 16 residues.